A single sample gave rise to the 21 T cell receptor beta chains below, sequenced in a study of OX40 agonist ivuxolimab in advanced cancers. The table came from immunoSEQ multiplex PCR; TCRdb's copy has only in-frame clones and leaves some out. The sample consists of 65,000 to 75,000 clones, approximately 81% of them appearing once. This specimen was CD4+ or CD8+ T cells sorted from blood, taken in a trial of the OX40 agonist ivuxolimab. These receptors were collected from an adult with an advanced solid tumor such as melanoma, head and neck, liver or kidney cancer.

The chain employs TRBV5-4 and TRBJ2-7; tentative D call: TRBD2 (5 bases). The CDR3 is 14 amino acids. V dropped 4 bases and J dropped 2 bases, with 13 bases sitting between them. From germline, CDR1 is SGHNT and CDR2 YYREEE (reference sequence). Written as DNA, the CDR3 is TGTGCCAGCAGCCCAAGCGGATTTCCCTACGAGCAGTACTTC. It encodes CASSPSGFPYEQYF.

The gene calls are TRBV7-9 and TRBJ2-2, with unresolved D. Germline CDR1 reads SEHNR; CDR2 reads FQNEAQ (reference sequence). CDR3 length: 15 residues. V was cut by 5 bases and J by 1 base, with 11 bases left in between. Here the CDR3 reads CASSPSGLNTGELFF. The CDR3 DNA reads TGTGCCAGCAGCCCTAGTGGGCTGAACACCGGGGAGCTGTTTTTT.

J is TRBJ2-1 and V is TRBV11-1; 9 nucleotides line up with TRBD2. This CDR3 spans 14 amino acids. Trimming cost V 6 bases and J 9 bases; bases outside gene matches: 9. CDR1 and CDR2 (germline): SGHAT, FQDESV (reference sequence). CDR3 loop: CASRRVAGDGEQFF. Written as DNA, the CDR3 is TGTGCCAGCAGAAGAGTAGCGGGAGACGGTGAGCAGTTCTTC. The full variable domain, completed using reference TRBV11-1 and TRBJ2-1, is EAEVAQSPRYKITEKSQAVAFWCDPISGHATLYWYRQILGQGPELLVQFQDESVVDDSQLPKDRFSAERLKGVDSTLKIQPAELGDSAMYLCASRRVAGDGEQFFGPGTRLTVL.

The rearrangement joins TRBV19 to TRBJ2-1; 10 positions agree with TRBD2. There are 16 residues in the CDR3. Germline V gene sequence: CDR1 LNHDA, CDR2 SQIVND (reference sequence). Trimming at V came to 1 base and at J to 9 bases, leaving 9 bases not matched to a gene. In DNA form, the CDR3 reads TGTGCCAGTAGTATAGCCGTAGCGGGAGGAGTTGGTGAGCAGTTCTTC. Translating gives CASSIAVAGGVGEQFF.

The rearrangement joins TRBV27 to TRBJ1-2; D ambiguous. The CDR3 loop spans 15 amino acids. The V end lost 5 bases, the J end lost 0 bases, and 13 bases lay between the germline ends. The V gene's germline CDR1 is MNHEY and CDR2 SMNVEV (reference sequence). CDR3 nucleotide sequence: TGTGCCAGCAGTCCGCGACACGAAACTAACTATGGCTACACCTTC. As protein: CASSPRHETNYGYTF.

This chain joins TRBV7-3 and TRBJ2-2, with D possibly matching TRBD1 (6 bases). Per germline, CDR1 SGHTA and CDR2 FQGTGA. CDR3 length: 16 amino acids. With 4 bases removed from V and 0 bases from J, the gap between germline ends came to 12 bases. Here the CDR3 reads CASSSRQASNTGELFF. For the CDR3, the DNA is TGTGCCAGCAGCTCCCGACAGGCTTCGAACACCGGGGAGCTGTTTTTT.

This clone was counted a few times. This chain uses TRBV30 with TRBJ2-1, with 8 bases fitting TRBD1. The CDR3 length is 12 residues. V was clipped by 5 bases and J by 7 bases; unmatched bases: 4. Germline CDR1 and CDR2: GTSNPN and SVGIG (reference sequence). CDR3 sequence (DNA): TGTGCCTGGGGACAGGGAACGAATGAGCAGTTCTTC. As protein: CAWGQGTNEQFF.

This sequence joins TRBV5-1 and TRBJ2-3, with D perhaps matching TRBD2 (5 bases). V shed 2 bases and J shed 4 bases, with 14 bases lying between them. The CDR3 runs 15 residues. Germline-derived CDR1 and CDR2 are SGHRS and YFSETQ. DNA for the CDR3: TGCGCCAGCAGCTTTACGGGATCTTTCGCAGATACGCAGTATTTT. Amino acids: CASSFTGSFADTQYF.

V and J are TRBV5-6 and TRBJ1-1; perhaps TRBD1 as D (6 bases). CDR3 length: 13 residues. Germline V gene lookup returns CDR1 SGHDT and CDR2 YYEEEE. Trimming stripped 8 bases from V and 4 bases from J, with 15 bases between. CDR3 protein: CASFRGSGTEAFF. Written as DNA, the CDR3 is TGTGCCAGTTTCAGGGGATCGGGCACTGAAGCTTTCTTT. Looking up the rest from reference TRBV5-6 and TRBJ1-1 gives the full variable domain: DAGVTQSPTHLIKTRGQQVTLRCSPKSGHDTVSWYQQALGQGPQFIFQYYEEEERQRGNFPDRFSGHQFPNYSSELNVNALLLGDSALYLCASFRGSGTEAFFGQGTRLTVV.

The chain employs TRBV27 and TRBJ1-2; 8 positions agree with TRBD1. V shed 8 bases, J shed 5 bases, and the junction held 4 bases outside the gene matches. Germline V lookup: CDR1 MNHEY, CDR2 SMNVEV (reference sequence). This CDR3 has 12 residues. In DNA, the CDR3 is TGTGCCAGCGCGGACAGGGCTTATGGCTACACCTTC. Its protein product is CASADRAYGYTF.

This clone was detected many times. The V gene is TRBV5-6, the J gene TRBJ2-5; the D gene could be TRBD1 or TRBD2 (5 bases each). The CDR3 totals 15 residues. V lost 3 bases and J 5 bases, leaving 17 bases between the germline ends. CDR1 is SGHDT and CDR2 is YYEEEE in the germline V gene. CDR3 sequence reads: CASSSIRDGSETQYF. The CDR3 nucleotides read TGTGCCAGCAGCTCGATCAGGGATGGGAGCGAGACCCAGTACTTC.

J is TRBJ1-2 and V is TRBV14; D uncertain. Germline values: CDR1 SGHDN, CDR2 FVKESK. The CDR3 has 13 amino acids. Trimming took off 2 bases at V and 10 bases at J, with 14 bases between the two ends. CDR3 DNA sequence: TGTGCCAGCAGCCAAAAGAATGTAGGTGACTACACCTTC. Protein product: CASSQKNVGDYTF.

This clone was found once. CDR3 in DNA: TGTGCCAGCAGCGCGGGCACAGGGGCTGAGCAGTTCTTC. As protein: CASSAGTGAEQFF. The chain carries TRBV7-6 and TRBJ2-1, with 7 bases matching TRBD1. CDR1 is SGHVS and CDR2 is FNYEAQ in the germline V gene. The CDR3 runs 13 residues. V gave up 5 bases and J gave up 9 bases; unmatched junction bases: 7.

This clone showed up just once. The chain uses TRBV27 and TRBJ2-5; D may be TRBD1 (6 bases). The J call may be mistaken, given a closer DNA end match to TRBJ2-7. Germline assignment: CDR1 MNHEY and CDR2 SMNVEV (reference sequence). The CDR3 has 16 amino acids. The CDR3 is CASSGPGTPSSYEQYF. CDR3 DNA sequence: TGTGCCAGCAGTGGGCCCGGGACACCGAGCTCCTACGAGCAGTACTTC.

The J gene is TRBJ1-6, the V gene TRBV5-8; D remains unclear. CDR3 length equals 12 residues. The V and J ends lost 6 bases and 9 bases respectively, with 10 bases between them. Germline-derived CDR1 and CDR2 are SGHTS and YDEGEE. The CDR3 sequence: CASTRSRSPLHF. DNA for the CDR3: TGTGCCAGCACCCGGTCTCGTTCACCCCTCCACTTT.

This chain connects TRBV6-1 to TRBJ1-1; D remains ambiguous. This CDR3 is 14 amino acids long. Germline values: CDR1 MNHNS, CDR2 SASEGT. V shed 4 bases and J shed 1 base, with 10 bases lying between them. The CDR3 DNA follows: TGTGCCAGCAGTGGCCACTGGGGGAACACTGAAGCTTTCTTT. As protein: CASSGHWGNTEAFF.

This clone was seen a single time. The V and J genes are TRBV5-8 and TRBJ2-5; tentatively, D is TRBD2 (6 bases). Looked up from germline, CDR1 is SGHTS and CDR2 is YDEGEE. Trimming cost V 2 bases and J 4 bases, with 15 bases left between them. This CDR3 has 15 residues. The CDR3 DNA follows: TGTGCCAGCAGCTTTTCCACAGCGGAGGGAGAGACCCAGTACTTC. It encodes CASSFSTAEGETQYF.

The J gene is TRBJ1-4, the V gene TRBV28, with TRBD1 matching 7 bases. Germline CDR1 and CDR2: MDHEN and SYDVKM. The CDR3 has 15 amino acids. V was clipped by 4 bases and J by 4 bases; unmatched bases: 6. In DNA form, the CDR3 reads TGTGCCAGCAGTTCCCCGGGACAGAGTAATGAAAAACTGTTTTTT. It yields the protein CASSSPGQSNEKLFF.

This chain uses TRBV7-2 with TRBJ2-2, with a possible D match to TRBD1 (6 bases). Trimming cost V 5 bases and J 1 base, with 8 bases left between them. This CDR3 is 14 amino acids long. Germline CDR1 SGHTA, CDR2 FQGNSA. For the CDR3, the DNA is TGTGCCAGCAGCCGGGACAAGAACACCGGGGAGCTGTTTTTT. Translation gives CASSRDKNTGELFF.

The chain has TRBV5-4 and TRBJ2-3; 8 positions agree with TRBD1. CDR3 length equals 15 residues. The V gene's germline CDR1 is SGHNT and CDR2 YYREEE (reference sequence). V shed 4 bases, J shed 3 bases, and the junction held 7 bases outside the gene matches. The CDR3 sequence: CASSPGQGRTDTQYF. The CDR3 DNA reads as TGTGCCAGCAGCCCCGGACAGGGACGAACAGATACGCAGTATTTT.

The CDR3 DNA reads as TGCGCCAGCAGCCAAGAGGCAGGAGGCGGCGGGGGGGAGACCCAGTACTTC. Amino acid sequence: CASSQEAGGGGGETQYF. The chain employs TRBV4-1 and TRBJ2-5, with 8 positions matching TRBD2. Germline CDR1 reads MGHRA; CDR2 reads YSYEKL. Trimming cost V 0 bases and J 5 bases; bases outside gene matches: 11. The CDR3 totals 17 residues.